This T cell receptor (beta chain) was recorded in a study of blood T cell repertoires in COVID-19. For the study at large: The United States, Italy and Spain provided the acute and convalescent COVID-19 samples. T cells, B-cell-depleted T cells, or PBMCs provided the cDNA or gDNA that served as material.

How the authors handled the data: Counts of nucleated cells, estimated from reference gene primer amplification, were obtained. TCRdb's table, derived via immunoSEQ multiplex PCR, lists solely in-frame clones and lacks some. V and J calls and clone size follow that table, whereas D and trimming were derived from the DNA. This table has about 120,000 clones, over 75% appearing once. The clonotype comes from a man aged 55-75 years with active or convalescent COVID-19. The sequenced sample consisted of peripheral blood.

This CDR3 is CSASGRLAGSNEQFF. CDR3 coding DNA: TGCAGTGCTAGTGGGAGGCTAGCGGGAAGCAATGAGCAGTTCTTC. The chain carries TRBV20-1 and TRBJ2-1; TRBD2 aligns across 9 bases. The V and J ends lost 3 bases and 6 bases, in that order; junction bases with no gene match: 9. The CDR3 loop spans 15 amino acids. The germline V gene has CDR1 DFQATT and CDR2 SNEGSKA (reference sequence).